The 19 T cell receptor beta chains below all came from one sample that was sequenced in a study of blood T cell repertoires in COVID-19. Generated by immunoSEQ multiplex PCR, the TCRdb table keeps only in-frame clones and is missing some. Of about 200,000 clones listed, roughly nine tenths are singletons. Source material: PBMCs or T cells enriched from blood (not recorded which). The source is a woman between 25 and 40 years old with acute COVID-19.

The chain couples TRBV7-2 to TRBJ1-2; 8 bases align to TRBD1. This CDR3 is 14 amino acids long. Unmatched junction bases numbered 7, after V lost 3 bases and J lost 7 bases. Germline assignment: CDR1 SGHTA and CDR2 FQGNSA. CDR3 amino acids: CASSFQTGDFGYTF. The CDR3 nucleotides read TGTGCCAGCAGCTTCCAGACAGGGGATTTTGGCTACACCTTC.

The genes are TRBV4-2 and TRBJ2-5; 9 bases line up with TRBD2. The V segment lost 2 bases and the J segment 2 bases; nucleotides outside the gene matches: 9. The CDR3 length is 17 residues. Germline V gene sequence: CDR1 LGHNA, CDR2 YNFKEQ. The CDR3 loop is CASSQRSRAGGQETQYF. In DNA, the CDR3 is TGTGCCAGCAGCCAAAGATCTCGAGCGGGGGGTCAAGAGACCCAGTACTTC.

This clone was counted between two and nine times. The V and J genes are TRBV30 and TRBJ2-5; 7 bases map to TRBD1. Germline V lookup: CDR1 GTSNPN, CDR2 SVGIG (reference sequence). J gave up 5 bases and V 2 bases, and 11 bases lay outside the gene matches. This CDR3 region has 15 residues. The CDR3 DNA reads TGTGCCTGGAGTCCGGGACAGTCGGACTTGGAGACCCAGTACTTC. Its protein is CAWSPGQSDLETQYF.

The rearrangement joins TRBV28 to TRBJ1-1; 9 bases map to TRBD1. The CDR3 is made up of 12 amino acids. Germline CDR1 and CDR2: MDHEN and SYDVKM. Trimming cost V 7 bases and J 4 bases; bases outside gene matches: 1. The DNA for the CDR3 is TGTGCCAGCAAGGACAGGGGCACTGAAGCTTTCTTT. Protein product: CASKDRGTEAFF.

The genes are TRBV4-3 and TRBJ1-5; D is ambiguous. Germline values: CDR1 LGHNA, CDR2 YSLEER. CDR3 length: 14 residues. The germline V and J ends were trimmed by 2 bases and 0 bases, with 5 bases remaining between them. CDR3 in DNA: TGCGCCAGCAGCCAACTCCTTAGCAATCAGCCCCAGCATTTT. This encodes CASSQLLSNQPQHF.

The chain carries TRBV10-3 and TRBJ2-7; D may be TRBD1 (6 bases). Trimming stripped 11 bases from V and 6 bases from J, with 20 bases between. The length of the CDR3 is 13 residues. CDR1 is ENHRY, CDR2 SYGVKD, per germline. This chain's CDR3 is CASTQPQGREQYF. In DNA, the CDR3 is TGTGCCTCCACCCAACCCCAGGGGCGCGAGCAGTACTTC.

This chain uses TRBV19 with TRBJ1-5; D ambiguous. There are 13 residues in the CDR3. Germline-derived CDR1 and CDR2 are LNHDA and SQIVND (reference sequence). V shed 7 bases and J shed 2 bases, with 9 bases lying between them. CDR3 nucleotide sequence: TGTGCCAGTAATTTTTTCGGCAATCAGCCCCAGCATTTT. This codes for CASNFFGNQPQHF.

V gene TRBV5-6 combines with J gene TRBJ1-1; D is undetermined. The CDR3 runs to 13 residues. Germline lookup yields CDR1 SGHDT and CDR2 YYEEEE. The ends were cut back, 3 bases at V and 4 bases at J, with 10 bases in the middle. Written as DNA, the CDR3 is TGTGCCAGCAGCTACCCCGGGGTCACTGAAGCTTTCTTT. This translates into CASSYPGVTEAFF.

This clone was seen once. The chain couples TRBV28 to TRBJ2-2, with 7 positions matching TRBD1. CDR1 and CDR2 (germline): MDHEN, SYDVKM. The V gene end was trimmed by 6 bases and the J gene end by 1 base; junction bases not matched to a gene: 2. The CDR3 consists of 14 residues. For the CDR3, the DNA is TGTGCCAGCAGACGGACAGGGAACACCGGGGAGCTGTTTTTT. Amino acids: CASRRTGNTGELFF.

This clone has just a few counts. The gene calls are TRBV19 and TRBJ2-5; D not resolved. Germline V lookup: CDR1 LNHDA, CDR2 SQIVND (reference sequence). V shed 2 bases and J shed 1 base, with 11 bases lying between them. The CDR3 runs to 15 residues. CDR3 amino acids: CASSILGAFQETQYF. CDR3 nucleotide sequence: TGTGCCAGTAGTATACTAGGCGCTTTCCAAGAGACCCAGTACTTC. Complete variable domain (other parts from reference TRBV19 and TRBJ2-5): DGGITQSPKYLFRKEGQNVTLSCEQNLNHDAMYWYRQDPGQGLRLIYYSQIVNDFQKGDIAEGYSVSREKKESFPLTVTSAQKNPTAFYLCASSILGAFQETQYFGPGTRLLVL.

This clone has just one count. The chain employs TRBV9 and TRBJ1-2, with D possibly TRBD1 on 6 matching bases. The germline CDR1 and CDR2 sequences are SGDLS and YYNGEE. V was trimmed by 7 bases and J by 6 bases, leaving 19 bases between them. The CDR3 runs to 14 residues. CDR3: CASSLQGSRNGYTF. The DNA of the CDR3 is TGTGCCAGCTCCTTACAGGGAAGTCGGAATGGCTACACCTTC.

Of note for this clone: A much bigger clone sits one base away, suggesting this may be a read error. The gene calls are TRBV6-4 and TRBJ1-6; D call uncertain. Germline V gene sequence: CDR1 MRHNA, CDR2 SNTAGT. The CDR3 runs to 15 residues. Trimming stripped 6 bases from V and 3 bases from J, with 12 bases between. The CDR3 spells CASSSTADYNSPLHF. The CDR3 DNA follows: TGTGCCAGCAGCTCGACGGCGGACTATAATTCACCCCTCCACTTT.

The V and J genes are TRBV7-2 and TRBJ2-7; D is uncertain. V dropped 2 bases and J dropped 0 bases, with 8 bases sitting between them. The CDR3 has 14 amino acids. Germline CDR1 reads SGHTA; CDR2 reads FQGNSA. The CDR3 DNA reads as TGTGCCAGCAGCTTATTAGTTAGCTCCTACGAGCAGTACTTC. Translated: CASSLLVSSYEQYF.

This chain connects TRBV5-1 to TRBJ2-5; 9 bases fit TRBD2. Germline V CDR1 and CDR2: SGHRS, YFSETQ. The length of the CDR3 is 15 residues. V was clipped by 1 base and J by 2 bases; unmatched bases: 3. The CDR3 spells CASSLLAGTQETQYF. CDR3 nucleotide sequence: TGCGCCAGCAGCTTGCTAGCGGGGACGCAAGAGACCCAGTACTTC.

This clone showed up just once. V gene TRBV6-5 combines with J gene TRBJ1-2, with 8 bases that match TRBD1. The CDR3 totals 15 residues. The V gene end was trimmed by 5 bases and the J gene end by 5 bases; junction bases not matched to a gene: 10. The germline V gene has CDR1 MNHEY and CDR2 SVGAGI. This chain's CDR3 is CASSPPGTGIYGYTF. The DNA for the CDR3 is TGTGCCAGCAGTCCCCCCGGGACAGGCATTTATGGCTACACCTTC.

This clone has more than one count but fewer than ten. The V call is TRBV18, the J call TRBJ2-7; 10 bases are a match to TRBD2. V was pared by 3 bases and J by 6 bases, with 8 bases of the junction left unmatched. The CDR3 consists of 15 residues. The germline V gene encodes CDR1 KGHSH and CDR2 LQKENI. The CDR3 protein is CASSPNLAGAFEQYF. CDR3 DNA sequence: TGTGCCAGCTCACCGAATCTAGCGGGGGCATTCGAGCAGTACTTC.

This clone showed up just a few times. The chain employs TRBV5-6 and TRBJ2-7, with TRBD1 matching over 9 bases. Per germline, CDR1 SGHDT and CDR2 YYEEEE. The CDR3 consists of 14 residues. Trimming cost V 9 bases and J 3 bases; bases outside gene matches: 10. CDR3 DNA sequence: TGTGCCACCCACAACCTGGACAGGGGCTACGAGCAGTACTTC. Its protein product is CATHNLDRGYEQYF.

V gene TRBV9 combines with J gene TRBJ2-7, with 9 bases that match TRBD2. This CDR3 contains 14 residues. Germline loops: CDR1 SGDLS, CDR2 YYNGEE. Germline trimming cut 4 bases from V and 4 bases from J; bases unmatched to any gene: 6. The CDR3 protein is CASSPSGGRYEQYF. The CDR3 bases are TGTGCCAGCAGCCCGAGCGGGGGGAGGTACGAGCAGTACTTC.

CDR3 in DNA: TGTGCCAGCAGTGGGGGGAGGGGGTGGCAAGAGACCCAGTACTTC. This sequence encodes CASSGGRGWQETQYF. The chain is built from TRBV28 and TRBJ2-5, with a possible D match to TRBD2 (7 bases). Germline-derived CDR1 and CDR2 are MDHEN and SYDVKM. The CDR3 is 15 residues long. Trimming left V 5 bases short and J 2 bases short, with 15 bases between.